The entry below gives a single T cell receptor beta chain sequence along with its context. TCRdb's table, derived via immunoSEQ multiplex PCR, lists solely in-frame clones and lacks some. This sample has around 130,000 clones, with 85% to 95% found just once. The sample is drawn from a study of control samples from healthy donors and cancer patients. Trimming took 6 bases from V and 3 from J; bases not matched to a gene: 6. This CDR3 spans 14 amino acids. Germline CDR1 is SEHNR and CDR2 is FQNEAQ (reference sequence). The chain recombines TRBV7-9 with TRBJ2-5; 8 nucleotides align to TRBD1. Material: blood. This TCR was sampled from a young man in good health. CDR3 protein: CASSLGQGKETQYF. The CDR3 nucleotides are TGTGCCAGCAGTCTAGGACAGGGTAAAGAGACCCAGTACTTC.